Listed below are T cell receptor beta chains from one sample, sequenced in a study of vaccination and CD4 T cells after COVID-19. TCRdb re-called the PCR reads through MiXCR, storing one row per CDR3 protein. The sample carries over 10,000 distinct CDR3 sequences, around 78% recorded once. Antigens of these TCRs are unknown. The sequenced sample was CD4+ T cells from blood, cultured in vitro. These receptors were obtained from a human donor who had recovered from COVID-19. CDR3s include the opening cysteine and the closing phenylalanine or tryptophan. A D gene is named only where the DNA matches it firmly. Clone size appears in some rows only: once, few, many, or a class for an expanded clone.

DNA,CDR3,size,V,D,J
TGCAGTGCTAGAGTCAACAGGGGACTGGGCACTGAAGCTTTCTTT,CSARVNRGLGTEAFF,NA,TRBV20-1,TRBD1,TRBJ1-1
TGTGCCAGCAGCATTCATGGGGAGACCCAGTACTTC,CASSIHGETQYF,NA,TRBV12-3/TRBV12-4,NA,TRBJ2-5
TGCAGTGCTAATCCGGGCTCCACTGAAGCTTTCTTT,CSANPGSTEAFF,NA,TRBV20-1,NA,TRBJ1-1
TGTGCCAGCAGTTACTACGGGGGGAATCAGCCCCAGCATTTT,CASSYYGGNQPQHF,NA,TRBV6-2/TRBV6-3,NA,TRBJ1-5
TGTGCCAGCAGCTTCGGACTAGCGGGAGTAGACGAGCAGTACTTC,CASSFGLAGVDEQYF,few,TRBV11-2,TRBD2,TRBJ2-7
TGTGCCATCAACGGGGGGCGCGGTGGCTACACCTTC,CAINGGRGGYTF,NA,TRBV10-3,NA,TRBJ1-2
TGTGCCAGCAGACGGGACTCCACAGATACGCAGTATTTT,CASRRDSTDTQYF,NA,TRBV6-1,NA,TRBJ2-3
TGCAGTGCTACAACCAGTTCACGGGAGAACACTGAAGCTTTCTTT,CSATTSSRENTEAFF,NA,TRBV20-1,NA,TRBJ1-1
TGTGCCAGTAGTATCCAGGGGAATTCACCCCTCCACTTT,CASSIQGNSPLHF,once,TRBV19,NA,TRBJ1-6
TGTGCCAGCAGTTACACAGGACAGTTAGGAGGTGGCTACACCTTC,CASSYTGQLGGGYTF,once,TRBV6-5,NA,TRBJ1-2
TGTGCCAGCAGCGCCTGGACAGGGAAAAATCAGCCCCAGCATTTT,CASSAWTGKNQPQHF,NA,TRBV7-2,TRBD1,TRBJ1-5
TGCAGCTTCGCACAGGGGGGTCTGGAAGCTTTCTTT,CSFAQGGLEAFF,NA,TRBV20-1,TRBD1,TRBJ1-1
TGTGCCAGCAGCGTACTAGCGGGAGGTGAGCAGTACTTC,CASSVLAGGEQYF,NA,TRBV9,TRBD2,TRBJ2-7
TGTGCCAGCAGTTACCGGGACAGGGCCCAGCCCCAGCATTTT,CASSYRDRAQPQHF,once,TRBV6-2/TRBV6-3,TRBD1,TRBJ1-5
TGTGCCAGCTTTAATGGTTTCGGGACTGAAGCTTTCTTT,CASFNGFGTEAFF,NA,TRBV28,NA,TRBJ1-1
TGTGCCAGTAGTTGGGGGACAGGTCTAGAGACCCAGTACTTC,CASSWGTGLETQYF,NA,TRBV19,TRBD1,TRBJ2-5
TGTGCCAGCACCCCCCAAGGGGCTGAAGCTTTCTTT,CASTPQGAEAFF,once,TRBV7-9,NA,TRBJ1-1
TGTGCCAGCAGCCGGTCCGGGGCCAACACCGGGGAGCTGTTTTTT,CASSRSGANTGELFF,NA,TRBV7-7,NA,TRBJ2-2
TGCAGTGCTATCTCACTAGCCAAAAACATTCAGTACTTC,CSAISLAKNIQYF,NA,TRBV20-1,NA,TRBJ2-4
TGTGCCAGCAGCACCGACAGGGCGAGCGGCACTGAAGCTTTCTTT,CASSTDRASGTEAFF,NA,TRBV7-9,TRBD1,TRBJ1-1
TGTGCCAGCAGTCCCTCCGGGGGCGCGGGACCCTACGAGCAGTACTTC,CASSPSGGAGPYEQYF,NA,TRBV28,NA,TRBJ2-7
TGCGCCAGCAGCAGATGGGCCCACCCTGCAGCGGGACCTAGCACAGATACGCAGTATTTT,CASSRWAHPAAGPSTDTQYF,NA,TRBV4-1,TRBD2,TRBJ2-3